Each of the 24 T cell receptor beta chains below was sequenced from the same sample in a study of shared clonotypes between healthy human individuals. Clones were read by immunoSEQ multiplex PCR, and TCRdb kept only the in-frame ones, dropping some. In the table there are about 2.1 million clones, just over 90% of which are singletons. Naive CD8 cells lacked CD45RO and underwent positive selection for CCR7, leaving out terminally differentiated effector memory CD45RA+ cells. Material for sequencing was naive CD8+ T cells from PBMCs. The origin of the receptors is a man between 18 and 29 years old in good health. Some clones in this sample may be carry-over from other donors' samples.

A note on this clone: Other DNA variants within this sample encode the same CDR3. The rearrangement links TRBV5-1 to TRBJ1-1; no firm D call. Trimming stripped 2 bases from V and 0 bases from J, with 8 bases between. Germline assignment: CDR1 SGHRS and CDR2 YFSETQ. The CDR3 is made up of 14 amino acids. The chain's CDR3 is CASSLSGMNTEAFF. In DNA, the CDR3 is TGCGCCAGCAGCTTAAGCGGTATGAACACTGAAGCTTTCTTT.

This chain joins TRBV11-2 and TRBJ1-4; maybe TRBD1 (6 bases). CDR3 length: 15 residues. V was clipped by 8 bases and J by 3 bases, with 16 bases between them. The germline CDR1 and CDR2 sequences are SGHAT and FQNNGV. CDR3 DNA sequence: TGTGCCAGCCGTATTAACAGGGCCCCTAATGAAAAACTGTTTTTT. This sequence encodes CASRINRAPNEKLFF.

The rearrangement joins TRBV9 to TRBJ2-3; no firm D call. The ends were cut back, 3 bases at V and 1 base at J, with 12 bases in the middle. This CDR3 spans 15 amino acids. In germline, CDR1 is SGDLS, CDR2 YYNGEE. CDR3 residues: CASSDTAVGTDTQYF. The CDR3 DNA reads as TGTGCCAGCAGCGACACAGCCGTGGGCACAGATACGCAGTATTTT.

The rearrangement links TRBV7-2 to TRBJ2-5, with D perhaps TRBD1 (7 bases). With 5 bases removed from V and 6 bases from J, the gap between germline ends came to 22 bases. The germline gives CDR1 SGHTA, CDR2 FQGNSA. The CDR3 covers 16 residues. Written as DNA, the CDR3 is TGTGCCAGCAGCCGGGGGACAGCCGCCAACCTGAAGACCCAGTACTTC. Translated, it gives CASSRGTAANLKTQYF.

This clone was seen only once. CDR3 DNA: TGCGCCAGCAGCTTGAGCGGGAGAAGAGAGACCCAGTACTTC. This gives the protein CASSLSGRRETQYF. The rearrangement joins TRBV5-1 to TRBJ2-5; 8 nucleotides match TRBD2. Germline values: CDR1 SGHRS, CDR2 YFSETQ. The V and J ends lost 1 base and 4 bases, in that order; junction bases with no gene match: 3. The CDR3 has 14 amino acids.

The J gene is TRBJ1-2, the V gene TRBV2, with D maybe TRBD1 (6 bases). V dropped 8 bases and J dropped 4 bases, with 17 bases sitting between them. The CDR3 loop spans 14 amino acids. Germline V lookup: CDR1 SNHLY, CDR2 FYNNEI. CDR3 in amino acids: CASFGSGGGYGYTF. The CDR3 DNA follows: TGTGCCAGCTTCGGGTCGGGGGGCGGCTATGGCTACACCTTC.

The CDR3 DNA reads as TGTGCCAGCAGTGAAGCGTCCACAGCTTTCTACTACGAGCAGTACTTC. Translated, it gives CASSEASTAFYYEQYF. This chain uses TRBV6-1 with TRBJ2-7; D ambiguous. The CDR3 extends over 16 amino acids. Germline V CDR1 and CDR2: MNHNS, SASEGT. The V gene lost 0 bases and the J gene lost 3 bases, with 15 bases spanning the gap.

This sequence joins TRBV9 and TRBJ2-5; D may match TRBD1 or TRBD2 (5 bases each). The CDR3 length is 14 residues. The germline V and J ends were trimmed by 7 bases and 5 bases, with 18 bases remaining between them. Germline V gives CDR1 SGDLS, CDR2 YYNGEE. CDR3 DNA: TGTGCCAGCGGAACTTGGGGGTCTTCGGAGACCCAGTACTTC. Protein: CASGTWGSSETQYF.

For this clone: The identical CDR3 is also encoded by other nucleotide sequences in the sample. The chain couples TRBV27 to TRBJ1-5; D gene ambiguous. CDR3 length: 14 residues. V was clipped by 2 bases and J by 0 bases, with 5 bases between them. CDR1 is MNHEY, CDR2 SMNVEV, per germline (reference sequence). The CDR3 sequence: CASSLAYSNQPQHF. In DNA form, the CDR3 reads TGTGCCAGCAGTTTAGCTTATAGCAATCAGCCCCAGCATTTT.

J is TRBJ2-7 and V is TRBV14; D not certain. Trimming removed 0 bases at V and 0 bases at J, with 9 bases between. This CDR3 is 15 amino acids long. Germline V gene lookup returns CDR1 SGHDN and CDR2 FVKESK. The CDR3: CASSQERLSSYEQYF. Written as DNA, the CDR3 is TGTGCCAGCAGCCAAGAGAGACTCAGCTCCTACGAGCAGTACTTC. Filled out from reference TRBV14 and TRBJ2-7, the complete variable domain reads EAGVTQFPSHSVIEKGQTVTLRCDPISGHDNLYWYRRVMGKEIKFLLHFVKESKQDESGMPNNRFLAERTGGTYSTLKVQPAELEDSGVYFCASSQERLSSYEQYFGPGTRLTVT.

The V gene is TRBV27, the J gene TRBJ1-1; D unresolved. The CDR3 extends over 13 amino acids. From germline, CDR1 is MNHEY and CDR2 SMNVEV (reference sequence). V lost 4 bases and J lost 1, with 7 bases in between. The CDR3 reads CASSSTPNTEAFF. The DNA of the CDR3 is TGTGCCAGCAGTTCAACACCGAACACTGAAGCTTTCTTT.

This chain links TRBV10-3 with TRBJ2-1, with D tentatively TRBD1 (5 bases). The CDR3 covers 14 residues. The germline V gene encodes CDR1 ENHRY and CDR2 SYGVKD. Between the trimmed V and J ends, which lost 0 bases and 8 bases, there was a span of 11 bases. DNA for the CDR3: TGTGCCATCAGTGAGTCCGGACACTCTTATGAGCAGTTCTTC. Translation gives CAISESGHSYEQFF.

V gene TRBV28 combines with J gene TRBJ1-5; 7 bases are a match to TRBD1. V shed 6 bases, J shed 6 bases, and the junction held 11 bases outside the gene matches. From germline, CDR1 is MDHEN and CDR2 SYDVKM. This CDR3 comprises 15 residues. The CDR3 DNA reads TGTGCCAGCAGACAGACAGGGCTTACTGGTCAGCCCCAGCATTTT. Encoded protein: CASRQTGLTGQPQHF.

The gene calls are TRBV27 and TRBJ2-1; D unclear. The V gene lost 0 bases and the J gene lost 10 bases, with 13 bases spanning the gap. From germline, CDR1 is MNHEY and CDR2 SMNVEV (reference sequence). The CDR3 runs to 14 residues. CDR3: CASSLSAKMAEQFF. For the CDR3, the DNA is TGTGCCAGCAGTTTATCAGCGAAGATGGCGGAGCAGTTCTTC.

The chain links TRBV4-1 to TRBJ2-7; TRBD2 matches at 7 bases. V lost 3 bases, J lost 1 base, and 15 bases stayed unmatched. The CDR3 runs 18 residues. Per the germline V gene, CDR1 is MGHRA and CDR2 is YSYEKL. DNA of the CDR3: TGCGCCAGCAGCCAGAGTAATCTAGCGGACATCGGGTCCTACGAGCAGTACTTC. Translated: CASSQSNLADIGSYEQYF.

The rearrangement uses TRBV28 and TRBJ1-5; D is possibly TRBD1 (5 bases). Germline values: CDR1 MDHEN, CDR2 SYDVKM. The V end was cut by 10 bases, the J end by 6 bases, with 16 bases between. The CDR3 consists of 13 residues. The DNA for the CDR3 is TGTGCCACCCAACCCCAAGGGGTTCAGCCCCAGCATTTT. It is translated as CATQPQGVQPQHF.

The V and J genes are TRBV7-3 and TRBJ2-1; 9 nucleotides agree with TRBD2. J gave up 10 bases and V 1 base, and 5 bases lay outside the gene matches. The germline V gene encodes CDR1 SGHTA and CDR2 FQGTGA. CDR3 length: 14 residues. The CDR3 protein is CASSLILAGGEQFF. The DNA for the CDR3 is TGTGCCAGCAGCTTAATTCTCGCGGGAGGGGAGCAGTTCTTC.

The chain combines TRBV7-2 with TRBJ2-1; 9 bases fit TRBD1. The CDR3 runs to 16 residues. Germline V gene lookup returns CDR1 SGHTA and CDR2 FQGNSA. V was clipped by 1 base and J by 1 base; unmatched bases: 2. This CDR3 is CASSLDRGQSYNEQFF. In nucleotides, the CDR3 is TGTGCCAGCAGCTTAGACAGGGGGCAATCCTACAATGAGCAGTTCTTC.

The chain is built from TRBV5-4 and TRBJ2-7, with TRBD2 as a possible D gene (5 bases). Trimming cost V 2 bases and J 6 bases, with 18 bases left between them. CDR1 is SGHNT, CDR2 YYREEE, per germline (reference sequence). This CDR3 comprises 15 residues. This CDR3 reads CASSFRVGGRAEQYF. The CDR3 DNA is TGTGCCAGCAGCTTTAGGGTTGGAGGACGGGCCGAGCAGTACTTC.

V and J are TRBV11-2 and TRBJ2-3; D unclear. V lost 3 bases and J lost 2, with 9 bases in between. The CDR3 consists of 14 residues. Per the germline V gene, CDR1 is SGHAT and CDR2 is FQNNGV. The CDR3 DNA sequence: TGTGCCAGCAGCTTTGGCGGAAACACAGATACGCAGTATTTT. It translates to CASSFGGNTDTQYF. Full variable domain (remainder filled in from reference TRBV11-2 and TRBJ2-3): EAGVAQSPRYKIIEKRQSVAFWCNPISGHATLYWYQQILGQGPKLLIQFQNNGVVDDSQLPKDRFSAERLKGVDSTLKIQPAKLEDSAVYLCASSFGGNTDTQYFGPGTRLTVL.

In its sample, this clone was seen once. The chain uses TRBV29-1 and TRBJ1-2; D uncertain. Trimming removed 6 bases at V and 0 bases at J, with 8 bases between. The V gene's germline CDR1 is SQVTM and CDR2 ANQGSEA. The CDR3 is 12 amino acids. This CDR3 is CSVRPPNYGYTF. The DNA for the CDR3 is TGCAGCGTCCGGCCCCCTAACTATGGCTACACCTTC.

Notes on this clone: Other nucleotide sequences from this sample produce the same CDR3. The rearrangement uses TRBV27 and TRBJ1-2, with TRBD1 identical over 9 bases. V was pared by 5 bases and J by 5 bases, with 3 bases of the junction left unmatched. Germline V lookup: CDR1 MNHEY, CDR2 SMNVEV (reference sequence). The CDR3 covers 13 residues. CDR3 amino acids: CASSPGTGYGYTF. The CDR3 coding sequence is TGTGCCAGCAGTCCCGGGACAGGGTATGGCTACACCTTC.

The chain is built from TRBV10-3 and TRBJ1-2; D is uncertain. With 4 bases removed from V and 0 bases from J, the gap between germline ends came to 12 bases. This CDR3 has 15 amino acids. Germline V gives CDR1 ENHRY, CDR2 SYGVKD. The DNA for the CDR3 is TGTGCCATCAGTGGTTTCTCAGTAACTAACTATGGCTACACCTTC. Encoded protein: CAISGFSVTNYGYTF.

This clone has a handful of counts. Other DNA sequences of this sample code for an identical CDR3. The rearrangement uses TRBV7-9 and TRBJ1-5; tentative D call: TRBD1 (5 bases). V lost 5 bases, J lost 7 bases, and 12 bases lay in between. The CDR3 has 13 amino acids. Germline V lookup: CDR1 SEHNR, CDR2 FQNEAQ (reference sequence). CDR3 amino acids: CASSPGGVQPQHF. The CDR3 DNA sequence: TGTGCCAGCAGCCCCGGGGGAGTCCAGCCCCAGCATTTT.